The rows below give T cell receptor beta chains drawn from one sample of a study of CD8 T cells in Susac syndrome. TCRdb fed the immunoSEQ multiplex PCR reads into MiXCR, producing one record per CDR3 protein. The table has 80,000 to 90,000 distinct CDR3 sequences, over 90% seen once. Specimen: CD8+ T cells from PBMCs. These receptors were taken from a human donor with Susac syndrome. CDR3s include the opening cysteine and the closing phenylalanine or tryptophan. A D gene is named only where the DNA matches it firmly. A clone size is listed for some rows: how often the clone was seen (once, few, many), or a class if it is expanded.

cdr3_nt cdr3_aa clone_size v_call d_call j_call
TGTGCCAGCAGCGGAGACGGGGGGCCCAATCAGCCCCAGCATTTT CASSGDGGPNQPQHF NA TRBV9 NA TRBJ1-5
TGTGCCAGCAGCACAGGGGTAGCGGGTCGACAAGAGACCCAGTACTTC CASSTGVAGRQETQYF NA TRBV13 NA TRBJ2-5
TGTGCCAGCAGCCAGATCCCCCCGGGCGGCGAGCAGTACTTC CASSQIPPGGEQYF NA TRBV4-2 NA TRBJ2-7
TGTGCCAGCAGTCCCTTTAACACCGGGGAGCTGTTTTTT CASSPFNTGELFF NA TRBV6-2/TRBV6-3 NA TRBJ2-2
TGTGCCACCAGCCCCGGACAGGGGGCTGTCTACGAGCAGTACTTC CATSPGQGAVYEQYF NA TRBV15 TRBD1 TRBJ2-7
TGTGCCAGCAGCCGACTCCCAGGGATCGAGCAGTACTTC CASSRLPGIEQYF NA TRBV7-9 NA TRBJ2-7
TGTGCCTGGTGGACAGGGGCCTCTAATGAAAAACTGTTTTTT CAWWTGASNEKLFF NA TRBV30 TRBD1 TRBJ1-4
TGCGCCAGCCGGAAGGACAGGGGTGGTACTGAAGCTTTCTTT CASRKDRGGTEAFF NA TRBV5-1 TRBD1 TRBJ1-1
TGCAGCGCCATTGACAGCTACGAGCAGTACTTC CSAIDSYEQYF NA TRBV29-1 NA TRBJ2-7
TGCGCCAGCAGCCAAGTGTTAAACGGAAACATTCAGTACTTC CASSQVLNGNIQYF NA TRBV4-3 NA TRBJ2-4
TGCAGTGCTAGACCGGGAACCCTCTACAATGAGCAGTTCTTC CSARPGTLYNEQFF NA TRBV20-1 NA TRBJ2-1
TGTGCCACCTCCGGGACAGCCGTTTCCGGTACGCAGTATTTT CATSGTAVSGTQYF NA TRBV27 TRBD1 TRBJ2-3
TGTGCCAGCAGTTCCGGGCCTTACAATGAGCAGTTCTTC CASSSGPYNEQFF NA TRBV6-5 NA TRBJ2-1
TGTGCCAGCAGCTCACGGGCTAGCGGAGATCAAGAGACCCAGTACTTC CASSSRASGDQETQYF NA TRBV13 TRBD2 TRBJ2-5
TGTGCCAGCTCTCCACAGGGGAATGGCTACACCTTC CASSPQGNGYTF NA TRBV18 TRBD1 TRBJ1-2
TGTGCCAGCAGTCGGACAGGGAATGAGCAAGAGACCCAGTACTTC CASSRTGNEQETQYF NA TRBV2 TRBD1 TRBJ2-5
TGTGCCAGCAGCTTGGCCGGGAACACCGGGGAGCTGTTTTTT CASSLAGNTGELFF NA TRBV5-6 NA TRBJ2-2
TGCAGTGTTGAGACAGGGGAAGACTACGAGCAGTACTTC CSVETGEDYEQYF NA TRBV20-1 TRBD1 TRBJ2-7
TGTGCCAGTAGTCCCGGCCGCCAGGGGGTTTCCTATGGCTACACCTTC CASSPGRQGVSYGYTF NA TRBV19 TRBD1 TRBJ1-2
TGCGCCAGCAGCCAAGGAACGGGAGGGACCTACGAGCAGTACTTC CASSQGTGGTYEQYF NA TRBV4-3 TRBD2 TRBJ2-7
TGTGCCACCAGCAGTACGTGGGAGAATGGCGAGCAGTACTTC CATSSTWENGEQYF NA TRBV15 NA TRBJ2-7
TGCAGTGCTAGAGATCGTCGGGAGGGCCTTTACGAGCAGTACTTC CSARDRREGLYEQYF once TRBV20-1 TRBD2 TRBJ2-7
TGTGCCAGCAGTTTGGCCCGGTACAATGAGCAGTTCTTC CASSLARYNEQFF NA TRBV27 NA TRBJ2-1
TGTGCCAGCTCCGGACAGGGATCCTACGAGCAGTACTTC CASSGQGSYEQYF NA TRBV5-6 TRBD1 TRBJ2-7
TGTGCCAGCAGCCGGTCAGGACTAGGATCGTGGGAGACCCAGTACTTC CASSRSGLGSWETQYF NA TRBV7-9 TRBD2 TRBJ2-5
TGTGCCAGCAGTGGACCCGGGTACCTATACAATGAGCAGTTCTTC CASSGPGYLYNEQFF once TRBV25-1 NA TRBJ2-1
TGTGCCACCAGCAGTACTAGCGGGAGCATCTACGAGCAGTACTTC CATSSTSGSIYEQYF NA TRBV15 TRBD2 TRBJ2-7
TGTGCCAGCAGCGAGACTAGCACCTACGAGCAGTACTTC CASSETSTYEQYF NA TRBV7-9 TRBD2 TRBJ2-7
TGCGCCAGCAGCCAAGCGGCTAGCGGATACACAGATACGCAGTATTTT CASSQAASGYTDTQYF NA TRBV4-1 TRBD2 TRBJ2-3
TGCAGTGCTAGACTAGCGGGAGAAGTCGATGAGCAGTTCTTC CSARLAGEVDEQFF NA TRBV20-1 TRBD2 TRBJ2-1
TGTGCCAGCAGCGCCACTAGCGGACCTCAAACTCACTCCTACAATGAGCAGTTCTTC CASSATSGPQTHSYNEQFF NA TRBV7-9 TRBD2 TRBJ2-1
TGTGCCAGCACCCCCTTCCGCGGCGGCTACACCTTC CASTPFRGGYTF NA TRBV12-3/TRBV12-4 NA TRBJ1-2
TGCGCCAGCAGCTGGGCTCAGGGGAACACTGAAGCTTTCTTT CASSWAQGNTEAFF NA TRBV5-1 NA TRBJ1-1
TGTGCCAGCAGTCTCCACGGGGCGGAGACCCAGTACTTC CASSLHGAETQYF NA TRBV6-5 NA TRBJ2-5
TGCAGTGCTAGAGGGGTTGACTTAGCCAAAAACATTCAGTACTTC CSARGVDLAKNIQYF NA TRBV20-1 NA TRBJ2-4
TGTGCCAGCAGCCGAGATAGCGGGGGGGCCTACAATGAGCAGTTCTTC CASSRDSGGAYNEQFF NA TRBV3-1 TRBD2 TRBJ2-1
TGTGCCAGCAGTCCTAGGGCCTTTTCCCACGAGCAGTACTTC CASSPRAFSHEQYF NA TRBV28 NA TRBJ2-7
TGTGCCAGCAGCGTAGCTAAAAAGGAGGACAGCAACACCGGGGAGCTGTTTTTT CASSVAKKEDSNTGELFF NA TRBV9 NA TRBJ2-2
TGCAGTGTCCCCAAACTAGCGGGAGGGAACCCTAGCACAGATACGCAGTATTTT CSVPKLAGGNPSTDTQYF NA TRBV20-1 TRBD2 TRBJ2-3
TGTGCCAGCAGTTTCGGACCGGGGTTATACGAGCAGTACTTC CASSFGPGLYEQYF NA TRBV27 NA TRBJ2-7
TGTGCCAGCAGCTTGGAACTAACTAATGAGCAGTTCTTC CASSLELTNEQFF NA TRBV5-5 NA TRBJ2-1